Each of the 17 T cell receptor beta chains below was sequenced from the same sample in a study of blood T cell repertoires in COVID-19. Generated by immunoSEQ multiplex PCR, the TCRdb table keeps only in-frame clones and is missing some. This table holds 250,000 to 350,000 clones, roughly 86% found once. The specimen sequenced was peripheral blood. The receptors here all came from a woman between 45 and 65 years old who had recovered from COVID-19.

This chain joins TRBV18 and TRBJ2-2; 9 positions match TRBD2. Trimming took 2 bases from V and 6 from J; bases not matched to a gene: 7. The CDR3 is 16 amino acids. In germline, CDR1 is KGHSH, CDR2 LQKENI. The DNA of the CDR3 is TGTGCCAGCTCACCAAGTAGCGGGAGTAACCCCGGGGAGCTGTTTTTT. Protein: CASSPSSGSNPGELFF.

The chain has TRBV6-4 and TRBJ2-7, with D possibly TRBD2 on 5 matching bases. The CDR3 covers 15 residues. The V gene lost 2 bases and the J gene lost 6 bases, with 17 bases spanning the gap. From germline, CDR1 is MRHNA and CDR2 SNTAGT. The CDR3 region is CASSDTPLHTSEQYF. CDR3 bases: TGTGCCAGCAGTGACACGCCCCTCCATACTAGCGAGCAGTACTTC.

The chain uses TRBV5-8 and TRBJ1-5; TRBD1 matches 12 bases. Germline lookup yields CDR1 SGHTS and CDR2 YDEGEE. This CDR3 region has 16 residues. The junction had 5 bases not matched to a gene; V was cut back by 1 base and J by 6 bases. CDR3 bases: TGTGCCAGCAGCTTGTGGGGACAGGGGGCAGGTCAGCCCCAGCATTTT. Translation: CASSLWGQGAGQPQHF.

The V gene is TRBV6-4, the J gene TRBJ1-5; 9 bases agree with TRBD1. Trimming removed 4 bases from V and 0 bases from J; junction bases left unmatched: 7. In germline, CDR1 is MRHNA, CDR2 SNTAGT. This CDR3 region has 17 residues. This chain's CDR3 is CASSAHGQGYSNQPQHF. CDR3 sequence (DNA): TGTGCCAGCAGTGCCCATGGACAGGGGTATAGCAATCAGCCCCAGCATTTT.

The chain uses TRBV11-1 and TRBJ2-3; 10 bases line up with TRBD2. CDR1 is SGHAT, CDR2 FQDESV, per germline (reference sequence). The V segment lost 1 base and the J segment 0 bases; nucleotides outside the gene matches: 1. The CDR3 totals 16 residues. The DNA of the CDR3 is TGTGCCAGCAGCTTAGTACTAGCGGGAAGCACAGATACGCAGTATTTT. Its translation: CASSLVLAGSTDTQYF.

The chain couples TRBV6-5 to TRBJ1-1; TRBD1 matches at 9 bases. Germline V gene data show CDR1 as MNHEY and CDR2 as SVGAGI. This CDR3 has 14 amino acids. Trimming took 2 bases from V and 6 from J; bases not matched to a gene: 4. The CDR3: CASSYEDRGPEAFF. The DNA of the CDR3 is TGTGCCAGCAGTTACGAGGACAGGGGCCCTGAAGCTTTCTTT.

The V call is TRBV5-1, the J call TRBJ2-2; possibly TRBD2 for D (6 bases). Trimming shortened V by 0 bases and J by 0 bases, and 9 bases separated the two germline ends. From germline, CDR1 is SGHRS and CDR2 YFSETQ. The CDR3 is 16 residues long. This chain's CDR3 is CASSLGAGANTGELFF. The CDR3 nucleotides read TGCGCCAGCAGCTTGGGAGCGGGTGCGAACACCGGGGAGCTGTTTTTT.

The J gene is TRBJ2-1, the V gene TRBV6-5, with 8 bases that match TRBD2. Germline CDR1 and CDR2: MNHEY and SVGAGI. The length of the CDR3 is 16 residues. V trimming: 0 bases; J trimming: 0 bases; junction bases outside the gene matches: 1. CDR3 in amino acids: CASSYSSGNSYNEQFF. The CDR3 nucleotides are TGTGCCAGCAGTTACTCTAGCGGGAACTCCTACAATGAGCAGTTCTTC.

V is TRBV19 and J is TRBJ1-3; D is possibly TRBD1 (5 bases). CDR1 and CDR2 from the germline V gene are LNHDA and SQIVND (reference sequence). The CDR3 contains 11 residues. Trimming took 10 bases from V and 13 from J, leaving 17 bases between them. This CDR3 reads CATKVGGGIYF. The CDR3 DNA reads as TGTGCCACCAAGGTGGGGGGGGGAATATATTTT.

CDR3 DNA: TGTGCCAGCAGTCACCTCCGACCGGACAGGGGGGATTCACCCCTCCACTTT. It yields the protein CASSHLRPDRGDSPLHF. The J gene is TRBJ1-6, the V gene TRBV6-2 or TRBV6-3; 10 positions agree with TRBD1. CDR1 is MNHEY, CDR2 SVGEGT, per germline. This CDR3 spans 17 amino acids. Unmatched junction bases numbered 12, after V lost 5 bases and J lost 8 bases.

The V and J genes are TRBV5-1 and TRBJ2-7; no definite D call. Germline CDR1 is SGHRS and CDR2 is YFSETQ. Trimming stripped 1 base from V and 5 bases from J, with 10 bases between. This CDR3 is built from 13 residues. This CDR3 reads CASSLSGLHEQYF. For the CDR3, the DNA is TGCGCCAGCAGCTTGTCGGGTTTACACGAGCAGTACTTC.

In nucleotides, the CDR3 is TGTGCCAGCAGCTGGAGGGTTAGGACAGATACGCAGTATTTT. It is translated as CASSWRVRTDTQYF. This rearrangement joins TRBV7-8 to TRBJ2-3; possibly TRBD2 for D (6 bases). The ends were cut back, 4 bases at V and 3 bases at J, with 11 bases in the middle. The length of the CDR3 is 14 residues. Germline V lookup: CDR1 SGHVS, CDR2 FQNEAQ.

The chain employs TRBV4-2 and TRBJ2-5, with D tentatively TRBD2 (6 bases). Trimming left V 0 bases short and J 5 bases short, with 13 bases between. The CDR3 consists of 15 residues. Germline lookup yields CDR1 LGHNA and CDR2 YNFKEQ. CDR3 sequence: CASSQETSRRETQYF. CDR3 DNA sequence: TGTGCCAGCAGCCAAGAAACTAGCCGGCGGGAGACCCAGTACTTC.

The chain links TRBV24-1 to TRBJ2-3, with D unclear. CDR3 length: 12 residues. The germline V and J ends were trimmed by 5 bases and 5 bases, with 7 bases remaining between them. From germline, CDR1 is KGHDR and CDR2 SFDVKD. In DNA, the CDR3 is TGTGCCACCAGTGTATCGAGAGATACGCAGTATTTT. This gives the protein CATSVSRDTQYF.

V and J are TRBV6-2 or TRBV6-3 and TRBJ2-7, with 9 positions matching TRBD1. Unmatched junction bases numbered 7, after V lost 5 bases and J lost 2 bases. The length of the CDR3 is 15 residues. CDR1 is MNHEY and CDR2 is SVGEGT in the germline V gene. The CDR3 reads CASSKEQGAPYEQYF. DNA for the CDR3: TGTGCCAGCAGTAAGGAACAGGGGGCCCCCTACGAGCAGTACTTC.

The gene calls are TRBV18 and TRBJ1-1, with 8 bases lining up with TRBD1. The CDR3 length is 15 residues. V lost 8 bases and J lost 1; bases outside the gene matches: 9. CDR1 is KGHSH, CDR2 LQKENI, per germline. The CDR3 coding sequence is TGTGCCAGCGCTCCCTTAGACAGGGGGAACACTGAAGCTTTCTTT. Its translation is CASAPLDRGNTEAFF.

This clone occurred a few times. The chain employs TRBV28 and TRBJ1-1; D remains unclear. The germline CDR1 and CDR2 sequences are MDHEN and SYDVKM. CDR3 length: 12 residues. V was pared by 4 bases and J by 1 base, with 4 bases between. The CDR3 DNA reads as TGTGCCAGCAGTTCAGGGAACACTGAAGCTTTCTTT. It yields the protein CASSSGNTEAFF.